This TCR beta chain was recorded in a study of blood T cells in healthy people across ages. Germline CDR1 reads DFQATT; CDR2 reads SNEGSKA (reference sequence). The CDR3 consists of 16 residues. Then a second PCR, running about 6 to 12 cycles, was carried out with a sample-barcoded 5' primer and a J-beta primer mix. TCRdb recomputed calls from the 5' RACE reads with MiXCR, one row per CDR3 protein. The sample shows about 1.6 million distinct CDR3 sequences, 30% to 35% of them seen only once. On this clonotype: Its antigen is unidentified.

Each sample provided at least 5 micrograms of extracted total RNA. Study observations and caveats: Changes in expanded clonotypes were possibly confounded, as the CMV status of donors was unknown. Diversity was estimated from one million T cells, and these estimates were considered underestimates.

Material for sequencing was blood. The chain employs TRBV20-1 and TRBJ2-7; TRBD2 matches at 9 bases. The J call may not be correct, given that the DNA end is closer to TRBJ2-5. This TCR was sampled from a woman in her 30s in good health. The CDR3 sequence is CSARDASGASYETQYF. In nucleotides, the CDR3 is TGCAGTGCTAGAGATGCTAGCGGGGCTTCCTATGAGACCCAGTACTTC.